Given below is one T cell receptor (beta chain) in context. TCRdb re-called the 5' RACE reads with MiXCR, one entry per CDR3 protein. Of tens of thousands of distinct CDR3 sequences listed, around 8.4% are singletons. Time point: sample taken at primary tumor resection. Unsorted samples of tumor, nontumor lung or frozen PBMC had their whole RNA sequenced. This sample is part of a study of spatial heterogeneity in lung cancer. This TCR was recovered from a female donor with early-stage non-small cell lung cancer. The source material was PBMCs, sampled at surgery.

The CDR3 sequence: CATSREAGGNTDTQYF. The CDR3 bases are TGTGCCACCAGCAGAGAAGCGGGGGGAAACACAGATACGCAGTATTTT. The chain recombines TRBV15 with TRBJ2-3; 9 nucleotides match TRBD2. The CDR3 covers 16 residues. V lost 0 bases, J lost 2 bases, and 3 bases stayed unmatched. CDR1 is LNHNV and CDR2 is YYDKDF in the germline V gene (reference sequence).